The TCR beta chain under discussion was sequenced for a study of T cell repertoires in cytomegalovirus infection. Whole-study findings and limits: Dominating the ex vivo response were HLA-C-restricted CMV-specific TCR beta clonotypes.

Regarding this clonotype: Its cognate antigen is unknown.

V dropped 7 bases and J dropped 3; count of bases not matched to a gene: 9. The CDR3 covers 15 residues. CDR1 and CDR2 from the germline V gene are SGHRS and YFSETQ. TCRdb re-called the reads through MiXCR, storing one row per CDR3 protein. The sample holds around 770,000 distinct CDR3 sequences, roughly 28% seen once. The receptor comes from a human donor in good health (CMV status not recorded). Some clones in this sample may be carry-over from other donors' samples. The specimen comprised cultured CD8+ T cells from PBMCs, sampled from culture after CMV antigen stimulation. The chain links TRBV5-1 to TRBJ1-3, with TRBD1 matching 8 bases. The CDR3 loop is CASQRTGKLGNTIYF. The CDR3 nucleotides are TGCGCCAGCCAAAGGACAGGGAAACTTGGAAACACCATATATTTT.